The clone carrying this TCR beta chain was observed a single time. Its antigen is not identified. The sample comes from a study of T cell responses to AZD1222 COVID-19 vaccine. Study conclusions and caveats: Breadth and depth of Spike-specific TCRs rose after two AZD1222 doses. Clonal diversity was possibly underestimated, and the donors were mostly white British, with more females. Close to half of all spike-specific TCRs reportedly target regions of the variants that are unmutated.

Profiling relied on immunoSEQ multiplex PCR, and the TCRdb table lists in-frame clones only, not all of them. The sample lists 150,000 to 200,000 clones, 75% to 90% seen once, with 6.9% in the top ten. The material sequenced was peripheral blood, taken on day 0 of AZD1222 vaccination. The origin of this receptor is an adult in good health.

CDR3 in DNA: TGTGCAAGTCGTTTACAGGGCTACGAGCAGTACTTC. Its translation is CASRLQGYEQYF. The chain recombines TRBV12-2 with TRBJ2-7; no DNA check was done on the table's D call, TRBD1. TRBV12-2 is a known pseudogene. The CDR3 is 12 residues long.